This T cell receptor beta chain comes out of a study of tumor-infiltrating lymphocytes in oesophageal squamous cell carcinoma. The CDR3 contains 15 residues. Trimming removed 4 bases from V and 5 bases from J; junction bases left unmatched: 6. Germline V CDR1 and CDR2: MNHNS, SASEGT. This clonotype is labeled large (0.1 to 1%). MiXCR, run by TCRdb on the PCR reads, gives a single entry per CDR3 protein. Here the sample spans 9,000 or so distinct CDR3 sequences, 60% to 70% being singletons. The sequenced sample consisted of esophageal tumor tissue. The J gene is TRBJ2-5, the V gene TRBV6-1; 11 bases fit TRBD2. This TCR was recovered from a female donor with esophageal squamous cell carcinoma. The CDR3 DNA sequence: TGTGCCAGCAGTGTATTAGCGGGGGGGCTGGAGACCCAGTACTTC. Protein product: CASSVLAGGLETQYF.